The 31 T cell receptor beta chains given below trace back to one sample, sequenced in a study of a mutant IDH1 vaccine in newly diagnosed glioma. These TCRs are of unknown antigen specificity. Time point in this sample: week 35, safety follow-up. In every dose of vaccine, 300 ug of mutant IDH1 20-mer peptide was given alongside topical imiquimod. Using immunoSEQ multiplex PCR, the repertoire was profiled, and TCRdb retains in-frame clones only, with some absent. Of roughly 38,000 clones listed, roughly nine tenths are singletons. Sequencing used PBMCs, obtained from a glioma patient whose treatment included an IDH1 peptide vaccine. The origin of the receptors is a man aged 40-50 years with glioma.

This chain links TRBV5-8 with TRBJ2-2; no reliable D call. The CDR3 spans 13 residues. V dropped 1 base and J dropped 7 bases, with 8 bases sitting between them. Per the germline V gene, CDR1 is SGHTS and CDR2 is YDEGEE. The CDR3 DNA reads TGTGCCAGCAGCTTGCAGTGGGGCGGGGAGCTGTTTTTT. Amino acids: CASSLQWGGELFF.

The V gene is TRBV6-5, the J gene TRBJ1-3; maybe TRBD1 (6 bases). CDR3 length: 14 residues. Germline loops: CDR1 MNHEY, CDR2 SVGAGI. The ends were cut back, 6 bases at V and 0 bases at J, with 9 bases in the middle. The CDR3 reads CASRGGSSGNTIYF. CDR3 nucleotide sequence: TGTGCCAGCAGAGGGGGTAGCTCTGGAAACACCATATATTTT.

The genes are TRBV5-5 and TRBJ2-2; D is uncertain. Trimming left V 0 bases short and J 6 bases short, with 6 bases between. Looked up from germline, CDR1 is SGHKS and CDR2 is YYEKEE (reference sequence). The CDR3 is 13 amino acids. The CDR3 loop reads CASSLELPGELFF. CDR3 coding DNA: TGTGCCAGCAGCTTGGAGCTTCCCGGGGAGCTGTTTTTT. The whole variable domain, filled in from reference TRBV5-5 and TRBJ2-2, reads DAGVTQSPTHLIKTRGQQVTLRCSPISGHKSVSWYQQVLGQGPQFIFQYYEKEERGRGNFPDRFSARQFPNYSSELNVNALLLGDSALYLCASSLELPGELFFGEGSRLTVL.

This chain connects TRBV9 to TRBJ1-1; D unresolved. Trimming removed 4 bases at V and 3 bases at J, with 16 bases between. The CDR3 totals 15 residues. Germline V gene lookup returns CDR1 SGDLS and CDR2 YYNGEE. The chain's CDR3 is CASSPRVGFDTEAFF. The CDR3 bases are TGTGCCAGCAGCCCCAGAGTGGGGTTTGACACTGAAGCTTTCTTT.

The sample holds one count of this clone. The J gene is TRBJ1-5, the V gene TRBV6-5, with D possibly matching TRBD1 (6 bases). Germline values: CDR1 MNHEY, CDR2 SVGAGI. V lost 5 bases and J 7 bases, leaving 15 bases between the germline ends. The CDR3 totals 14 residues. This CDR3 is CASSPSGTPQPQHF. The CDR3 DNA reads as TGTGCCAGCAGTCCATCCGGGACACCACAGCCCCAGCATTTT.

CDR3 region: CASSRQGYTEAFF. The DNA of the CDR3 is TGTGCCAGTAGTAGACAGGGGTACACTGAAGCTTTCTTT. This chain connects TRBV19 to TRBJ1-1; 8 bases align to TRBD1. Germline trimming cut 4 bases from V and 3 bases from J; bases unmatched to any gene: 1. Per germline, CDR1 LNHDA and CDR2 SQIVND (reference sequence). The CDR3 spans 13 residues.

The rearrangement uses TRBV2 and TRBJ1-5, with TRBD1 as a possible D gene (5 bases). Germline CDR1 is SNHLY and CDR2 is FYNNEI. CDR3 size: 15 residues. V lost 6 bases to trimming and J lost 2 bases, with 14 bases between them. The CDR3, as DNA: TGTGCCAGCAGACCCGACAGCTACCGCAATCAGCCCCAGCATTTT. Translation: CASRPDSYRNQPQHF.

The CDR3 DNA is TGTGCCAGCAGCTTAGCAGGGCGGGCGCCAATCTACGAGCAGTACTTC. Its protein product is CASSLAGRAPIYEQYF. This chain connects TRBV7-2 to TRBJ2-7; a possible D gene is TRBD2 (5 bases). This CDR3 spans 16 amino acids. CDR1 is SGHTA, CDR2 FQGNSA, per germline. V dropped 0 bases and J dropped 3 bases, with 15 bases sitting between them.

The chain recombines TRBV5-1 with TRBJ1-3, with 7 bases aligning to TRBD1. Germline CDR1 and CDR2: SGHRS and YFSETQ. V shed 5 bases, J shed 5 bases, and the junction held 7 bases outside the gene matches. CDR3 length: 14 residues. This CDR3 reads CASSLTGARNTIYF. The CDR3 region has the DNA TGCGCCAGCAGTCTTACAGGGGCTAGAAACACCATATATTTT.

J is TRBJ2-4 and V is TRBV29-1; D is ambiguous. The germline V gene has CDR1 SQVTM and CDR2 ANQGSEA. The V end was cut by 6 bases, the J end by 9 bases, with 21 bases between. The CDR3 sequence is 14 residues long. Here the CDR3 reads CSVIFLTEWGIQYF. The CDR3 coding sequence is TGCAGCGTCATATTTTTGACTGAGTGGGGCATTCAGTACTTC.

The chain couples TRBV5-1 to TRBJ1-1; TRBD1 matches at 7 bases. Per germline, CDR1 SGHRS and CDR2 YFSETQ. The CDR3 covers 15 residues. The V gene end was trimmed by 0 bases and the J gene end by 4 bases; junction bases not matched to a gene: 6. CDR3 bases: TGCGCCAGCAGCTTGGGTGAGGGGGCGGCCACTGAAGCTTTCTTT. It is translated as CASSLGEGAATEAFF.

V usage is TRBV5-1 and J usage is TRBJ2-1, with 9 bases that match TRBD1. Germline V CDR1 and CDR2: SGHRS, YFSETQ. The CDR3 is 15 residues long. Unmatched junction bases numbered 11, after V lost 4 bases and J lost 9 bases. The CDR3 DNA reads TGCGCCAGCAGCGCAATAGTACAGGGGGCCGCTGAGCAGTTCTTC. Translated, it gives CASSAIVQGAAEQFF.

This chain connects TRBV6-5 to TRBJ1-1; D is unresolved. This CDR3 contains 14 residues. Trimming stripped 2 bases from V and 5 bases from J, with 12 bases between. Germline V gene lookup returns CDR1 MNHEY and CDR2 SVGAGI. As DNA, the CDR3 is TGTGCCAGCAGTTACGGACCGGAGAGGACTGAAGCTTTCTTT. This codes for CASSYGPERTEAFF.

The chain has TRBV5-1 and TRBJ1-2; a possible D gene is TRBD1 (5 bases). CDR3 length: 12 residues. The germline V and J ends were trimmed by 4 bases and 10 bases, with 14 bases remaining between them. Germline CDR1 SGHRS, CDR2 YFSETQ. Written as DNA, the CDR3 is TGCGCCAGCAGCCCCGAACAGGATTCCTACACCTTC. Its translation: CASSPEQDSYTF.

V and J are TRBV19 and TRBJ2-4, with D hard to call. V lost 10 bases to trimming and J lost 1 base, with 11 bases between them. The CDR3 totals 13 residues. Germline V lookup: CDR1 LNHDA, CDR2 SQIVND (reference sequence). CDR3 DNA: TGTGCCACCGCGGATGTCGCCAAAAACATTCAGTACTTC. Translation gives CATADVAKNIQYF.

The chain employs TRBV7-3 and TRBJ2-2, with D perhaps TRBD2 (5 bases). The germline CDR1 and CDR2 sequences are SGHTA and FQGTGA. The CDR3 is made up of 13 amino acids. Trimming pared 5 bases from V and 8 bases from J, leaving 12 bases between. The CDR3 bases are TGTGCCAGCAGCCCTCGGGGTTCGGGGGAGCTGTTTTTT. It yields the protein CASSPRGSGELFF.

The genes are TRBV6-5 and TRBJ1-4, with 9 bases matching TRBD1. This CDR3 has 13 amino acids. Germline V gene sequence: CDR1 MNHEY, CDR2 SVGAGI. The trim removed 6 bases at V and 10 bases at J, leaving 6 bases unmatched. The CDR3 sequence: CASRGQGRAKLFF. Written as DNA, the CDR3 is TGTGCCAGCAGGGGACAGGGCCGTGCAAAACTGTTTTTT.

The chain is built from TRBV5-6 and TRBJ1-6; D not certain. This CDR3 region has 15 residues. Germline CDR1 SGHDT, CDR2 YYEEEE. V dropped 0 bases and J dropped 9 bases, with 13 bases sitting between them. CDR3 residues: CASSLEILRPSPLHF. The DNA for the CDR3 is TGTGCCAGCAGCTTGGAGATATTAAGGCCTTCACCCCTCCACTTT.

This clone occurred a few times. The rearrangement links TRBV28 to TRBJ1-1; D is uncertain. Germline loops: CDR1 MDHEN, CDR2 SYDVKM. This CDR3 contains 13 residues. Trimming left V 2 bases short and J 10 bases short, with 14 bases between. The CDR3 DNA follows: TGTGCCAGCAGTTTACTGTCAGTGGGAGGAGCTTTCTTT. Its translation is CASSLLSVGGAFF. The full variable domain, completed using reference TRBV28 and TRBJ1-1, is DVKVTQSSRYLVKRTGEKVFLECVQDMDHENMFWYRQDPGLGLRLIYFSYDVKMKEKGDIPEGYSVSREKKERFSLILESASTNQTSMYLCASSLLSVGGAFFGQGTRLTVV.

The genes are TRBV6-1 and TRBJ2-5, with 9 nucleotides matching TRBD2. The germline CDR1 and CDR2 sequences are MNHNS and SASEGT. Unmatched junction bases numbered 12, after V lost 11 bases and J lost 5 bases. This CDR3 contains 14 residues. In DNA form, the CDR3 reads TGTGCCGGACATACCGGGACTAGCCGCGAGACCCAGTACTTC. Translating it yields CAGHTGTSRETQYF.

This chain connects TRBV29-1 to TRBJ2-2; a weak D match, TRBD1 (6 bases). The CDR3 runs to 13 residues. V gave up 5 bases and J gave up 4 bases, with 11 bases separating them. Germline loops: CDR1 SQVTM, CDR2 ANQGSEA. CDR3 in DNA: TGCAGCGTTAATCAAGGGGGCACCGGGGAGCTGTTTTTT. Translating it yields CSVNQGGTGELFF.

The CDR3 DNA reads as TGTGCCAGCAGCCAACAACAGATAGGTCCAGATACGCAGTATTTT. Translation gives CASSQQQIGPDTQYF. This rearrangement joins TRBV4-2 to TRBJ2-3; no definite D call. The germline gives CDR1 LGHNA, CDR2 YNFKEQ. V was clipped by 2 bases and J by 4 bases, with 13 bases between them. The CDR3 is made up of 15 amino acids.

This chain connects TRBV7-2 to TRBJ2-3; D gene ambiguous. Looked up from germline, CDR1 is SGHTA and CDR2 is FQGNSA. CDR3 length: 16 residues. With 5 bases removed from V and 0 bases from J, the gap between germline ends came to 15 bases. For the CDR3, the DNA is TGTGCCAGCAGCCGGTGGTCTCGATCTAGCACAGATACGCAGTATTTT. As protein: CASSRWSRSSTDTQYF.

The chain uses TRBV9 and TRBJ1-3; 7 nucleotides align to TRBD1. The CDR3 is 16 amino acids. V gave up 3 bases and J gave up 0 bases; unmatched junction bases: 6. Germline V gene sequence: CDR1 SGDLS, CDR2 YYNGEE. The CDR3 here is CASSGLTGSSGNTIYF. CDR3 nucleotide sequence: TGTGCCAGCAGCGGATTGACAGGGAGCTCTGGAAACACCATATATTTT.

The chain couples TRBV2 to TRBJ1-3; D may be TRBD1 (5 bases). Germline assignment: CDR1 SNHLY and CDR2 FYNNEI. This CDR3 has 19 amino acids. V lost 0 bases and J lost 0, with 18 bases in between. The CDR3 sequence is CASSEAGLQALFSGNTIYF. In nucleotides, the CDR3 is TGTGCCAGCAGTGAAGCGGGACTACAGGCCCTTTTCTCTGGAAACACCATATATTTT.

The chain uses TRBV10-2 and TRBJ2-3, with 14 bases that match TRBD2. This CDR3 has 19 residues. From germline, CDR1 is WSHSY and CDR2 SAAADI. The ends lost 7 bases at V and 0 bases at J; junction bases unmatched: 12. The CDR3 coding sequence is TGCGCCAGCACCCGTGGACTAGCGGGAGGCCCGCTTAGCACAGATACGCAGTATTTT. Its protein product is CASTRGLAGGPLSTDTQYF.

This chain joins TRBV12-5 and TRBJ2-3, with a possible D match to TRBD2 (6 bases). The V end was cut by 5 bases, the J end by 1 base, with 10 bases between. The CDR3 covers 14 residues. Germline values: CDR1 LGHNT, CDR2 FRNRAP. The CDR3 loop is CASGGASGTDTQYF. The CDR3 region has the DNA TGTGCTAGTGGTGGGGCTAGCGGCACAGATACGCAGTATTTT.

In DNA, the CDR3 is TGTGCCAGCAGTGAACCCACAGGGGAACGGGGAAAACTGTTTTTT. This encodes CASSEPTGERGKLFF. V and J are TRBV25-1 and TRBJ1-4, with TRBD1 matching 7 bases. Unmatched junction bases numbered 10, after V lost 2 bases and J lost 10 bases. The germline CDR1 and CDR2 sequences are MGHDK and SYGVNS. The CDR3 is made up of 15 amino acids.

The chain combines TRBV5-1 with TRBJ2-2; D is unclear. CDR1 and CDR2 from the germline V gene are SGHRS and YFSETQ. The CDR3 runs to 12 residues. V was pared by 2 bases and J by 6 bases, with 5 bases between. The CDR3 bases are TGCGCCAGCAGCTTTACGGCCGGGGAGCTGTTTTTT. Translating gives CASSFTAGELFF.

This chain joins TRBV18 and TRBJ1-1; 8 nucleotides align to TRBD1. V shed 5 bases, J shed 3 bases, and the junction held 5 bases outside the gene matches. There are 14 residues in the CDR3. From germline, CDR1 is KGHSH and CDR2 LQKENI. The CDR3 coding sequence is TGTGCCAGCTCAGGTAGACAGGGGTACACTGAAGCTTTCTTT. This encodes CASSGRQGYTEAFF.

This chain joins TRBV6-4 and TRBJ2-5; D is uncertain. From germline, CDR1 is MRHNA and CDR2 SNTAGT. This CDR3 contains 13 residues. Trimming pared 6 bases from V and 5 bases from J, leaving 13 bases between. CDR3 in amino acids: CASSRTLGETQYF. In DNA, the CDR3 is TGTGCCAGCAGCCGGACCCTGGGGGAGACCCAGTACTTC.